These 3 T cell receptor beta chains originate from one sample sequenced in a study of shared clonotypes between healthy human individuals. Profiled with immunoSEQ multiplex PCR; TCRdb holds only in-frame clones, not every one. Here the sample spans a few million clones, more than 80% being singletons. Sequencing was carried out using naive CD4+ T cells sorted from blood. The sample's subset: CD45RA+ positively selected. All receptors derive from a man younger than 35 in good health.

The CDR3 protein is CASSPPGLADSEQFF. The CDR3, as DNA: TGTGCCAGCAGCCCCCCGGGACTAGCGGATTCTGAGCAGTTCTTC. The rearrangement joins TRBV7-2 to TRBJ2-1; 11 nucleotides align to TRBD2. V shed 5 bases and J 9 bases; nucleotides not matched to a gene: 9. This CDR3 is built from 15 residues. Germline lookup yields CDR1 SGHTA and CDR2 FQGNSA.

The J gene is TRBJ2-2, the V gene TRBV20-1, with unresolved D. The CDR3 runs to 11 residues. The germline V and J ends were trimmed by 1 base and 6 bases, with 3 bases remaining between them. Germline CDR1 is DFQATT and CDR2 is SNEGSKA (reference sequence). In DNA, the CDR3 is TGCAGTGCTAGAGTGCCCGGGGAGCTGTTTTTT. This translates into CSARVPGELFF.

This chain uses TRBV5-1 with TRBJ1-1, with 9 bases aligning to TRBD1. Unmatched junction bases numbered 18, after V lost 6 bases and J lost 0 bases. The germline V gene encodes CDR1 SGHRS and CDR2 YFSETQ. The CDR3 length is 19 residues. In DNA, the CDR3 is TGCGCCAGCAACGACACCCCGAGGGACAGGGATGTGATGAACACTGAAGCTTTCTTT. Translating it yields CASNDTPRDRDVMNTEAFF.